The entry that follows covers one T cell receptor (beta chain) sequence. The record originates from a study of CD8+ T cells in alopecia areata. Extracted RNA was reverse transcribed, and the resulting cDNA served as sequencing template. The data were produced by immunoSEQ multiplex PCR, yet TCRdb's version contains in-frame clones alone and is incomplete. The table lists around 60,000 clones, roughly 45% of them singletons. Both peripheral blood and punch biopsies of lesional scalp skin were obtained from patients who had alopecia areata. What was sequenced was NKG2D-low CD8+ T cells sorted from blood. The TCR comes from a human donor with alopecia areata.

CDR3 nucleotides: TGTGCCAGCAGCTGGGGGAACACTGAAGCTTTCTTT. This gives the protein CASSWGNTEAFF. The chain combines TRBV11-2 with TRBJ1-1, with no clear D. The CDR3 is made up of 12 amino acids. From germline, CDR1 is SGHAT and CDR2 FQNNGV. V was pared by 4 bases and J by 1 base, with 4 bases between.